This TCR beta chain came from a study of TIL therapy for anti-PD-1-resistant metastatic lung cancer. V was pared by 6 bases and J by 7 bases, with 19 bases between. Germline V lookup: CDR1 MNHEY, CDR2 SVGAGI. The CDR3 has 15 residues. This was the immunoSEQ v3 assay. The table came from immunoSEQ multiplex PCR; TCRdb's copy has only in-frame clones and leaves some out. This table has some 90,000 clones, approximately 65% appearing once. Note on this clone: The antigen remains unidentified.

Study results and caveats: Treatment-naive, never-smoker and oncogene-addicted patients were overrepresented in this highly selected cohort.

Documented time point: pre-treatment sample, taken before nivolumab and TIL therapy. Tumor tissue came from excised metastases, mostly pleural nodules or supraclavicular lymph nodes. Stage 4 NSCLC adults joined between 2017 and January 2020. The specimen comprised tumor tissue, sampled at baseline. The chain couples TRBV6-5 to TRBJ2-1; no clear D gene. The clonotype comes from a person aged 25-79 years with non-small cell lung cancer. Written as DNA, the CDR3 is TGTGCCAGCAGCGGAGCGTACAAAAAACGGAATGAGCAGTTCTTC. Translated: CASSGAYKKRNEQFF.